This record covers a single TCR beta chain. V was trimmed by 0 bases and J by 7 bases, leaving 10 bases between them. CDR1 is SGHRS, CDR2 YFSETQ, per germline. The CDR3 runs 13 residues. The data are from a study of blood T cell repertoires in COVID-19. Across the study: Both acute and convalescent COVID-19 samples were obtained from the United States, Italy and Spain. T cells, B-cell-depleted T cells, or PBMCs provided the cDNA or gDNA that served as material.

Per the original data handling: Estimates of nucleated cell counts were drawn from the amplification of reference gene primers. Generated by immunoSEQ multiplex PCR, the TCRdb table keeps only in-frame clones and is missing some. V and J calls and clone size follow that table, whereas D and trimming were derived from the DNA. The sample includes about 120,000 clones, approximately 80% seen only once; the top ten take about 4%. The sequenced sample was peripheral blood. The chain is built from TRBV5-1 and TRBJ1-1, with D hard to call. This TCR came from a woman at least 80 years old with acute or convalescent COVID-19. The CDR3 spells CASSLGATGEAFF. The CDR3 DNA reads TGCGCCAGCAGCTTGGGAGCAACTGGTGAAGCTTTCTTT.